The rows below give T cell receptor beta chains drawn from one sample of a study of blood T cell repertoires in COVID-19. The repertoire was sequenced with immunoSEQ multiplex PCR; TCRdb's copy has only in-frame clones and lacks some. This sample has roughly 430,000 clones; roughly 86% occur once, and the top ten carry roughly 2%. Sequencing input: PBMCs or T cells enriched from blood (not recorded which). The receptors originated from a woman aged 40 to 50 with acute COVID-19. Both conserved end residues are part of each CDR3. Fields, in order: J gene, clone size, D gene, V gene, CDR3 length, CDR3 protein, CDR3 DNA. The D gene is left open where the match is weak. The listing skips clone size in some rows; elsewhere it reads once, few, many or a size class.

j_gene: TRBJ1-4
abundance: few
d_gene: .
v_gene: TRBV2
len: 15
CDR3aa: CASSEPGAPNEKLFF
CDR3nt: TGTGCCAGCAGTGAACCAGGGGCCCCTAATGAAAAACTGTTTTTT

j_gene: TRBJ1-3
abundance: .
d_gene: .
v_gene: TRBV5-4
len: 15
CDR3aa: CASSRTGFSGNTIYF
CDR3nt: TGTGCCAGCAGCCGTACAGGGTTCTCGGGAAACACCATATATTTT

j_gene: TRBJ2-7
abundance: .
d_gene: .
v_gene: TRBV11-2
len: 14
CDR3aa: CASSLTSINYEQYF
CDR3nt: TGTGCCAGCAGCTTAACTAGCATTAACTACGAGCAGTACTTC

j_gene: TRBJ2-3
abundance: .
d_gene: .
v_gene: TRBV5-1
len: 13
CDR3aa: CASSLGPTDTQYF
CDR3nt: TGCGCCAGCAGCTTGGGGCCCACAGATACGCAGTATTTT

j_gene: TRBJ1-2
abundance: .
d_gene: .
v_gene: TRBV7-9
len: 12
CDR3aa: CASSLGVYGYTF
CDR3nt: TGTGCCAGCAGCTTAGGAGTGTATGGCTACACCTTC

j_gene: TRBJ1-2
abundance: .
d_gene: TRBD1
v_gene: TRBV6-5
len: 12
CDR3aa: CASSQTGVGYTF
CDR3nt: TGTGCCAGCAGTCAGACAGGGGTCGGCTACACCTTC

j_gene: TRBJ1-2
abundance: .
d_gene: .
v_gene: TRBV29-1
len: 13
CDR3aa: CSVGVTGLRGYTF
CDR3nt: TGCAGCGTTGGGGTAACAGGGCTACGGGGCTACACCTTC

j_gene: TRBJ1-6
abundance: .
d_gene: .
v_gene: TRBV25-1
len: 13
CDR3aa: CASSVTVSSPLHF
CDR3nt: TGTGCCAGCAGTGTCACGGTCTCTTCACCCCTCCACTTT

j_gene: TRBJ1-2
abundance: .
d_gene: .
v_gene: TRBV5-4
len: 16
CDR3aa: CASSLPPDRGSAGYTF
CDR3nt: TGTGCCAGCAGCTTACCCCCCGATCGGGGATCTGCTGGCTACACCTTC

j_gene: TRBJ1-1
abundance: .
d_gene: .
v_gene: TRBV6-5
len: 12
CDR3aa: CASSAGMPEAFF
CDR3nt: TGTGCCAGCTCTGCAGGGATGCCTGAAGCTTTCTTT

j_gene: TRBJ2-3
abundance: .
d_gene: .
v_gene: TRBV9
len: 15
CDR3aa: CASSVAGGYTDTQYF
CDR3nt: TGTGCCAGCAGCGTAGCGGGGGGCTACACAGATACGCAGTATTTT

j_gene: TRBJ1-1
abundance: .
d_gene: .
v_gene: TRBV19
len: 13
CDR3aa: CASSDADNAEAFF
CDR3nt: TGTGCCAGTAGTGACGCGGACAATGCTGAAGCTTTCTTT

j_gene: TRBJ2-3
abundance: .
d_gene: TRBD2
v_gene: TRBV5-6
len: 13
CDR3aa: CASSQGLANTQYF
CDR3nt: TGTGCCAGCAGCCAGGGACTAGCGAATACGCAGTATTTT

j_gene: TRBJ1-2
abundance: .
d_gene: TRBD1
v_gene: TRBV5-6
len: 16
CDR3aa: CASSLAFGTGGDGYTF
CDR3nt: TGTGCCAGCAGCTTGGCTTTTGGGACAGGGGGGGATGGCTACACCTTC

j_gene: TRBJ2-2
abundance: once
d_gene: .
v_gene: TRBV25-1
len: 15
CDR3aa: CASKDPTEGTGELFF
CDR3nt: TGTGCCAGCAAGGACCCGACAGAAGGCACCGGGGAGCTGTTTTTT

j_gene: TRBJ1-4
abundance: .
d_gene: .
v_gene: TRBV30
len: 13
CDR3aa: CAWRRRGNEKLFF
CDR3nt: TGTGCCTGGAGACGGAGGGGTAATGAAAAACTGTTTTTT

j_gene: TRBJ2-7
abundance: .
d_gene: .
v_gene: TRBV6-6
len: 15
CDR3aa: CASREGVPSSYEQYF
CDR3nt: TGTGCCAGCCGAGAGGGGGTCCCAAGCTCCTACGAGCAGTACTTC

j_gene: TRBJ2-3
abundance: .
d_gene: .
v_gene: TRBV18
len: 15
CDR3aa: CASSPFRGNTDTQYF
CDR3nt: TGTGCCAGCTCACCATTCAGGGGAAACACAGATACGCAGTATTTT

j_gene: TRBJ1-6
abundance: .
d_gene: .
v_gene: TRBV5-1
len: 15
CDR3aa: CASSLSGGENSPLHF
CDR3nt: TGCGCCAGCAGCCTAAGCGGGGGGGAAAATTCACCCCTCCACTTT

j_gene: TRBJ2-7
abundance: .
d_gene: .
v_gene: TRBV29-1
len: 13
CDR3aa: CSVGYTNTYEQYF
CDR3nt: TGCAGCGTTGGATACACAAATACCTACGAGCAGTACTTC

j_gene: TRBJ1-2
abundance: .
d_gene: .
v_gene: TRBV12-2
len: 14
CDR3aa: CASRFRVENYGYTF
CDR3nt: TGTGCAAGTCGCTTTAGAGTCGAAAACTATGGCTACACCTTC

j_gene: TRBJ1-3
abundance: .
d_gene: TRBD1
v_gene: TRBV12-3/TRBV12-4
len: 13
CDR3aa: CASSLLETGGRYF
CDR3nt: TGTGCCAGCAGTTTACTAGAGACAGGGGGGAGATATTTT

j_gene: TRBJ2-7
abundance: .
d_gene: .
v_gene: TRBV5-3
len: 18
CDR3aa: CARSLLILIVLRVYEQYF
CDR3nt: TGTGCCAGAAGCTTGCTCATCTTAATTGTGTTGAGGGTCTACGAGCAGTACTTC

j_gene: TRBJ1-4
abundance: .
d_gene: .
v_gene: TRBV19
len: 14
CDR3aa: CASSIGPGMKKLFF
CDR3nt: TGTGCCAGTAGTATAGGGCCAGGGATGAAAAAACTGTTTTTT

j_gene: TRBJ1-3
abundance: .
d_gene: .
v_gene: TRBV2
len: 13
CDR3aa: CASSEVQGYTIYF
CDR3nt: TGTGCCAGCAGTGAAGTGCAGGGTTACACCATATATTTT

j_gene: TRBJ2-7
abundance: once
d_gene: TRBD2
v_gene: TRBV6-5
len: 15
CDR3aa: CASSLTSGGTYEQYF
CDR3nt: TGTGCCAGCAGCCTGACTAGCGGGGGGACCTACGAGCAGTACTTC

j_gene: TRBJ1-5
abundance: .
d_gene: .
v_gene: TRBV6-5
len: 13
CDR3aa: CASSWSEREPQHF
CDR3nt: TGTGCCAGCAGTTGGTCGGAGAGGGAACCCCAGCATTTT

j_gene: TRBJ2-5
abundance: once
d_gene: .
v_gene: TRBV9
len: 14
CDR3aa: CASSVQGGEETQYF
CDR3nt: TGTGCCAGCAGCGTTCAGGGGGGAGAAGAGACCCAGTACTTC

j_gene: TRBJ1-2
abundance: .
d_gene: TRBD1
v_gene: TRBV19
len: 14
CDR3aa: CASSTDRDDYGYTF
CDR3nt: TGTGCCAGTAGTACGGACAGGGACGACTATGGCTACACCTTC

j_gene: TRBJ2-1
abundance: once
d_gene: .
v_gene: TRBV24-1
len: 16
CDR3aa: CATSDVAASSYNEQFF
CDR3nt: TGTGCCACCAGTGATGTGGCGGCGAGCTCCTACAATGAGCAGTTCTTC

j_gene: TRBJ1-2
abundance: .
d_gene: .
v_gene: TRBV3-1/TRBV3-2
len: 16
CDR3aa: CASSQEYVRANYGYTF
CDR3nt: TGTGCCAGCAGCCAAGAATATGTCAGGGCTAACTATGGCTACACCTTC

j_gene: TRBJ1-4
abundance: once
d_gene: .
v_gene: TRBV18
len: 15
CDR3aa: CASSPGGQTNEKLFF
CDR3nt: TGTGCCAGCTCACCCGGCGGACAGACAAATGAAAAACTGTTTTTT

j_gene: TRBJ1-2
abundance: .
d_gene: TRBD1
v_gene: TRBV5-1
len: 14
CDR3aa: CASSTRQGETGYTF
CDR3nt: TGCGCCAGCAGCACGCGACAGGGGGAGACGGGCTACACCTTC

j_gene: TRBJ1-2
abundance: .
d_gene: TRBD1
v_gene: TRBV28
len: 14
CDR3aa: CASSLGRGKYGYTF
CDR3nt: TGTGCCAGCAGCCTGGGCAGGGGGAAATATGGCTACACCTTC

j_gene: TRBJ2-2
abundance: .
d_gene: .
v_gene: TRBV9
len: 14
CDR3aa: CASSVGGFTGELFF
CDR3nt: TGTGCCAGCAGCGTAGGCGGGTTCACCGGGGAGCTGTTTTTT

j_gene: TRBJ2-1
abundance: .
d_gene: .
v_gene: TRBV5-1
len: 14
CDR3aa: CASSSSVGDDEQFF
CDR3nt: TGCGCCAGCAGCTCCTCCGTCGGGGATGATGAGCAGTTCTTC

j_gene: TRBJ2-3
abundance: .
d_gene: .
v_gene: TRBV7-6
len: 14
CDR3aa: CASSLARPGDTQYF
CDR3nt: TGTGCCAGCAGCTTAGCCCGACCGGGAGATACGCAGTATTTT

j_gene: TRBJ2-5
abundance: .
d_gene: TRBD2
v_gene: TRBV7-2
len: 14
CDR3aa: CASSFGLAEETQYF
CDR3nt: TGTGCCAGCAGCTTTGGACTAGCGGAAGAGACCCAGTACTTC

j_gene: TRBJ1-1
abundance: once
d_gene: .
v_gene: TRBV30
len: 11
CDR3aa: CARGHAGEAFF
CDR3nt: TGTGCGCGGGGGCACGCGGGTGAAGCTTTCTTT

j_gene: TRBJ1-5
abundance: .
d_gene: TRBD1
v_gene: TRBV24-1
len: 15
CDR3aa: CATSARGLGNQPQHF
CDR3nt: TGTGCCACCAGTGCGAGGGGGCTCGGCAATCAGCCCCAGCATTTT

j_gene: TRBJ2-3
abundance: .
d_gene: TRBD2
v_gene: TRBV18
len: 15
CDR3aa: CASSLGTSGTDTQYF
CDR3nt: TGTGCCAGCTCTCTCGGGACTAGCGGCACAGATACGCAGTATTTT

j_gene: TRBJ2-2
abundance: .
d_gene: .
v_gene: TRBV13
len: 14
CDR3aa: CASSFLSGTGELFF
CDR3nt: TGTGCCAGCAGCTTCCTCAGCGGGACCGGGGAGCTGTTTTTT

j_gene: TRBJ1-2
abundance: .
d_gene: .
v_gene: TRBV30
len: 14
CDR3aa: CAWSVHRGNYGYTF
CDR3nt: TGTGCCTGGAGTGTACACCGGGGGAACTATGGCTACACCTTC

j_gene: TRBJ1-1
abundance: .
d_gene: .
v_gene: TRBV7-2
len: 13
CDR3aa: CASSVTGNTEAFF
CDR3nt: TGTGCCAGCAGCGTCACAGGGAACACTGAAGCTTTCTTT

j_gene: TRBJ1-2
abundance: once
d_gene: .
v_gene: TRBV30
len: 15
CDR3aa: CAWSPGEGSYYGYTF
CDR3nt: TGTGCCTGGAGCCCCGGTGAAGGGAGTTACTATGGCTACACCTTC

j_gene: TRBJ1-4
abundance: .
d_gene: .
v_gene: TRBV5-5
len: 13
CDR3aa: CASSLVAGEKLFF
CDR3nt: TGTGCCAGCAGCTTGGTGGCAGGGGAAAAACTGTTTTTT

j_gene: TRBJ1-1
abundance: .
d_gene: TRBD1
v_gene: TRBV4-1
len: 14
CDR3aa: CASSLAPGQPHAFF
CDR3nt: TGCGCCAGCAGCTTAGCACCGGGACAGCCCCACGCTTTCTTT

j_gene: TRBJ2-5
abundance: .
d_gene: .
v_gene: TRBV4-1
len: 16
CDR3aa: CASSQDSRYTQETQYF
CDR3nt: TGCGCCAGCAGCCAAGATAGCCGGTATACCCAAGAGACCCAGTACTTC

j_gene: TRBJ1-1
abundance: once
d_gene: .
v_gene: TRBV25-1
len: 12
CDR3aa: CASSVRDTEAFF
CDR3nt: TGTGCCAGCAGTGTAAGAGACACTGAAGCTTTCTTT

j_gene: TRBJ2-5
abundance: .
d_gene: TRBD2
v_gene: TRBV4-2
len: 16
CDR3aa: CASSQDLASGRQTQYF
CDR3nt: TGTGCCAGCAGCCAAGATCTCGCTAGCGGGCGGCAGACCCAGTACTTC

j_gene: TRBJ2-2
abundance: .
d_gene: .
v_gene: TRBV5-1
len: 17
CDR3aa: CASSLGTNRVNTGELFF
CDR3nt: TGCGCCAGCAGCTTGGGGACAAATCGGGTTAACACCGGGGAGCTGTTTTTT

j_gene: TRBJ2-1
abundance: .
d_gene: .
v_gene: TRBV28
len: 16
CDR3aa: CASSLGWRLSYNEQFF
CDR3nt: TGTGCCAGCAGTTTAGGGTGGCGGCTGTCCTACAATGAGCAGTTCTTC

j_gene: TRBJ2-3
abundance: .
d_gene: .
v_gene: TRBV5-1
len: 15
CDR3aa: CASSPTGWYVDTQYF
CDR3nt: TGCGCCAGCAGCCCAACCGGGTGGTACGTAGATACGCAGTATTTT

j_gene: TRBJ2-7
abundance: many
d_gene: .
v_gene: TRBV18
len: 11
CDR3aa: CASSPGREQYF
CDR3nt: TGTGCCAGCTCACCAGGGCGTGAGCAGTACTTC